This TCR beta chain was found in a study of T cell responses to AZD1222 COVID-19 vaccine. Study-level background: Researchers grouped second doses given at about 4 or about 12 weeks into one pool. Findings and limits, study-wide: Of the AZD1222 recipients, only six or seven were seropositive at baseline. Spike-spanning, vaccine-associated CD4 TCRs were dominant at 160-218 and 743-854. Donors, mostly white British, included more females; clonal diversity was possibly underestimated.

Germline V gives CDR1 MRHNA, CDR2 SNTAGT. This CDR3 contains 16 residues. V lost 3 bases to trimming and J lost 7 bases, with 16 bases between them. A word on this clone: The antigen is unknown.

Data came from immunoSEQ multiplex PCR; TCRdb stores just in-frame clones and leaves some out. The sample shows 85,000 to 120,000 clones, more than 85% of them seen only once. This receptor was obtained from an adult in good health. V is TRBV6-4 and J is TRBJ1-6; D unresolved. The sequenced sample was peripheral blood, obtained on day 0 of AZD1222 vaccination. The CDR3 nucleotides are TGTGCCAGCAGTGAGTTACCCCCGGGAGCGAATTCACCCCTCCACTTT. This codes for CASSELPPGANSPLHF.